The sequence of this T cell receptor beta chain was determined in a study of cytomegalovirus exposure and HLA in healthy donors listed by TCRdb under 2017. About the study as a whole: An earlier analysis of several hundred of the donors reported 276 Gb of sequence data and 117 million unique TCR beta sequences obtained from about 180 million T cells. Approximately 300 gigabases of sequencing data and approximately 91 million unique TCR sequences made up an early release that covered approximately 650 HLA-typed donors. Typing coverage varied by locus: about 629-640 donors for A, B, C, DRB1 and DQB1; 522 for DQA1; around 570 for DPA1; about 450 for DPB1. Of the roughly 390 genotyped donors, roughly 85% fell in the genetic ancestry cluster associated with self-reported Caucasian donors. A later genetic analysis took genome-wide SNP genotypes for 398 of the 666 donors and used that subset as a discovery cohort. HLA typing included class I and class II loci at four-digit resolution. In addition to the first cohort of roughly 670 subjects, a separate validation cohort of about 120 different subjects was used. The T cell repertoires of under 700 subjects were profiled by immunosequencing and related to cytomegalovirus serostatus. The study was designed to test whether signatures of past pathogen exposure could be identified by cataloging public T cell receptors. Among roughly 370 genotyped donors of the cohort, an average of around 240,000 unique TCR beta nucleotide sequences were sequenced per donor, roughly a sixth of them non-productive. The study combined high-throughput TCR immunosequencing, statistical association of individual TCRs with disease status, and machine learning to predict cytomegalovirus infection status. In the later analysis, no new phenotypic data were used to find candidate immune exposures; instead, reliance was placed on TCR beta sequences and their occurrence across donors. Roughly 5 DR-DQ haplotypes were handled as single units for association and clustering, since linkage in the cohort was strong. Every repertoire in the discovery cohort had been generated on one and the same sequencing platform. An earlier analysis of more than 450 of the donors used high-throughput TCR beta sequencing to judge whether each TCR beta V gene segment behaved as functional or pseudogenic. Alongside the repertoire data, information on donor age, sex, ethnicity and CMV serostatus was compiled. To study patterns of TCR occurrence, a later analysis re-analyzed previously published TCR beta repertoires from just over 650 donors and added high-resolution HLA genotyping. Findings and caveats that apply to the study as a whole: In a later analysis, TCR association rates were found to vary across HLA loci, with the most associated TCRs seen for DRB1 alleles and the fewest for HLA-C alleles. The 87-base-pair reads could not distinguish some IMGT-functional V segments, including TRBV6-2 and TRBV6-3, so those segments were excluded. Because HLA typing was missing for some donors at each locus, association tests included only the typed subset. In the study, around 150 TCR beta chains were listed as associated with cytomegalovirus. In a later genetic analysis, fewer N-insertions in productive TCRs were reported among donors in an Asian-associated ancestry cluster than the roughly 670-donor mean. Three of the identified cytomegalovirus-associated TCR beta chains were confirmed in vitro to be specific for cytomegalovirus antigens. Roughly 17 rarely observed V segments, including chromosome 9 orphons, were excluded from the earlier analysis of several hundred of the donors because counts were too low. A further reported finding was that TCR beta sequences accurately predicted the HLA-A and HLA-B alleles for most subjects in the first cohort. According to a later analysis, most CMV-associated TCR beta chains appeared to be HLA-restricted, and the HLA associations seemed to be driven largely by CMV exposure. Cytomegalovirus status was reported to be diagnosed by the classifier with high specificity and sensitivity in both the original and validation cohorts. Specific HLA alleles were associated with 15,000 to 20,000 TCR beta sequences at a false discovery rate of 0.05 in a later analysis. In an earlier analysis of about 600 of the donors, most TCR beta V segments appeared in productive rearrangements about 87% or about 30% of the time, broadly matching IMGT annotations. Correlated functional status among segregating V segments might be attributable to linkage disequilibrium, but an unknown experimental factor could not be ruled out. When HLA alleles, especially DR and DQ, strongly co-occurred, attributing TCR associations to individual alleles was difficult. It was suggested by the authors that the approach could potentially be generalized to other disease states and immunological phenotypes. In this cohort, only TCR beta chains were sequenced, and detectable features were limited by the absence of alpha or paired-chain data. Compared with equally common non-associated chains, HLA-associated TCR beta chains in a later analysis were more clonally expanded and had lower generation probabilities. A cluster of highly shared sequence variants was judged likely to be a technical artifact of the sequencing pipeline. V-gene and J-gene trimming of TCR beta chains was associated with a missense DCLRE1C variant in a later genetic analysis, and the association was replicated in an independent cohort. Roughly uniform sequencing depth across donors was assumed in presence/absence analyses, although this assumption may not hold. Several of the top co-occurrence clusters appeared to be linked to parvovirus B19, influenza, CMV and Epstein-Barr virus, according to a later analysis. CMV serostatus was the only immune exposure information available for the cohort. While some public TCRs were present in many individuals, most TCR sequences turned up only very rarely across donors.

As encoded in the germline V gene (reference sequence), CDR1 is GTSNPN while CDR2 is SVGIG. V is pruned by 2 bases and J by 9 bases, leaving 10 bases of the junction without a gene match. Its CDR3 holds 13 amino acids, cysteine through phenylalanine. Left in the record is the CDR3 DNA by itself, 39 bases read in frame from the first base. The cohort consisted of 600 or so healthy bone marrow donors. All cohort members were sampled while nominally healthy, although unrecorded immune exposures were likely present. CMV serostatus was recorded as positive for 289 and negative for about 50% of the 666 cohort members, whereas no CMV serostatus was recorded for the donor in question. A peripheral blood sample was collected from each donor, and TCR beta sequencing was performed on peripheral blood mononuclear cells. The Qiagen DNeasy Blood Extraction Kit was used to extract genomic DNA from the blood cell samples.

Notes on this clone: Its antigen remains undetermined. Nothing much larger sits one base from this clone, and base qualities are not available.

Preparation of the library involved the immunoSEQ multiplex PCR assay. For the multiplex PCR, a mixture combining 60 forward primers for TCR Vbeta segments and 13 reverse primers for TCR Jbeta segments was used. A multiplex PCR assay on genomic DNA amplified the CDR3 region of rearranged TCR beta genes. On the Illumina HiSeq System, the amplified TCR beta libraries were sequenced as 87-base-pair reads. On the authors' methods: A later analysis counted around 72 million unique TCR beta chains across the 640 or so repertoires, and around 9.9 million of these chains were shared by at least two donors. Raw reads were error-corrected and collapsed into unique sequences by a nearest-neighbor algorithm in which closely related sequences were merged to remove PCR and sequencing errors. To assign V, D and J gene segments, CDR3 sequences were aligned to IMGT reference sequences. For a sequence to be retained, a match of at least six nucleotides was required to both a V gene segment and a J gene segment. A rearrangement was called productive if the CDR3 had no stop codons and remained in frame with V and J, and every other rearrangement was called non-productive. Following IMGT convention, CDR3 was defined as the stretch from the second conserved V-encoded cysteine to the conserved J-encoded phenylalanine. In an earlier analysis of around 570 of the donors, sequences lacking an unambiguous match to a single V gene segment were excluded. An earlier analysis of roughly 590 of the donors called V segments functional above 56.7% productive rearrangements and segregating when the between-donor standard deviation exceeded 5%. A statistical classification framework was built to diagnose cytomegalovirus status from the catalog of TCR beta chain sequences. V and J gene assignment, in a later analysis, came from comparing TCR nucleotide sequences with IMGT/GENE-DB human TR gene sequences. The TCRdist pipeline was used in a later analysis to assign CDR3 sequences and most-parsimonious VDJ recombination scenarios. In a later analysis, every TCR beta chain was defined by the combination of its CDR3 amino acid sequence and its V-gene family, and reads without a unique V-gene family were dropped. In a later analysis, 500 to 650 highly shared, low-generation-probability nucleotide sequences were removed to address suspected cross-contamination and a sequencing artifact. In a later analysis, a clonal expansion index was calculated for each public chain from normalized within-repertoire ranks of inferred template counts. In a later analysis, generation probabilities were computed with a VDJ recombination model fitted to out-of-frame rearrangements, and the resulting probabilities were checked against IGoR. A later analysis scored TCR-TCR, TCR-HLA and TCR-CMV co-occurrence with hypergeometric tests, applying a repertoire-size bias correction to TCR pairs. A later analysis estimated false discovery rates by permuting HLA or CMV assignments 20 times. In a later analysis, co-occurring TCRs were grouped using DBSCAN, and TCRdist sequence similarity was added for clustering within HLA-allele-positive subsets. Co-occurrence clustering excluded repertoires with fewer than 30,000 or more than 120,000 public chains, plus five with anomalous nucleotide sharing. The clones in this table, taken by TCRdb from immuneACCESS, are in-frame only. Not every clone is retained; where verified, under half of the shortfall comes from an unresolved V gene, and the cause of the rest is unknown. The V and J calls and the clone size are those of that table, but D and trimming were determined from the DNA. This sample lists roughly 140,000 clones; 70% to 80% were detected once. The biggest ten clones account for 3.5% to 4.5% of the sample.

Sequenced sample: PBMCs. The chain is assembled from TRBV30 and TRBJ2-7; a stretch of 7 junction bases matches TRBD1. The source is a human donor in good health. The CDR3 protein is CAWSSRASGGQYF. DNA sequence: TGTGCCTGGAGTTCGCGGGCCTCAGGGGGGCAGTACTTC.